This entry describes one TCR beta chain. Via MiXCR, TCRdb re-called the 5' RACE reads, giving one row per CDR3 protein. The table shows hundreds of thousands of distinct CDR3 sequences, with roughly 26% occurring only once. This record comes from a study of identical twins. The ends were cut back, 4 bases at V and 9 bases at J, with 23 bases in the middle. The CDR3 is 16 residues long. Looked up from germline, CDR1 is SGHTA and CDR2 is FQGTGA. The same specimen was also included in a second study, on T cells expressing NK-cell markers.

Source material: CD4+ T cells sorted from blood. This chain joins TRBV7-3 and TRBJ2-3, with D perhaps being TRBD1 or TRBD2 (5 bases each). The sequence was obtained from a woman aged 18 to 35 in good health. The CDR3 DNA reads TGTGCCAGCAGCTCCTGGGGCTTGCCCCCCGGGGACACGCAGTATTTT. Its translation is CASSSWGLPPGDTQYF.